This T cell receptor beta chain came from a study of CD8 T cells in ankylosing spondylitis. Overall study results and limits: Blood of patients with ankylosing spondylitis appeared to be characterized by a TCR beta motif of eight or nine highly homologous variants. A number of the motif variants had already been described in reactive arthritis synovial fluid and blood. In peripheral blood, disease-linked CD8+ clones occurred at relatively low frequencies.

Ten or more counts support this clonotype. What it binds is unknown. Quantitative molecular-barcoded 5'-RACE generated the TCR beta libraries. TCRdb re-called the 5' RACE reads with MiXCR, one entry per CDR3 protein. The data hold 350,000 or so distinct CDR3 sequences, with roughly 11% observed a single time. Trimming left V 8 bases short and J 7 bases short, with 14 bases between. Germline assignment: CDR1 SEHNR and CDR2 FQNEAQ (reference sequence). There are 13 residues in the CDR3. The TCR originated in a female donor with ankylosing spondylitis or in good health (not recorded which). The chain has TRBV7-9 and TRBJ1-4, with D possibly being TRBD1 (6 bases). What was sequenced was blood, either unsorted or a sorted T cell fraction (not recorded which). The DNA for the CDR3 is TGTGCCAGCCGCCAGGGGCTAGGTGAAAAACTGTTTTTT. Its protein is CASRQGLGEKLFF.